Presented here are 30 T cell receptor beta chains from one specimen sequenced in a study of cytomegalovirus exposure and HLA in healthy donors. PCR was performed using 60 Vbeta and 13 Jbeta primers. This table comes from immunoSEQ multiplex PCR, and its TCRdb copy is limited to in-frame clones, with some not included. The sample has approximately 160,000 clones, about 80% seen once; the top ten hold roughly 0.99%. The specimen was PBMCs. These receptors were obtained from a woman aged 40 to 50 in good health and CMV-seronegative.

The V call is TRBV4-1, the J call TRBJ2-6; D uncertain. V was cut by 1 base and J by 1 base, with 11 bases left in between. Germline V gives CDR1 MGHRA, CDR2 YSYEKL. The CDR3 consists of 17 residues. CDR3 coding DNA: TGCGCCAGCAGCCAAGTCCCCGGTACTTCTGGGGCCAACGTCCTGACTTTC. Translated: CASSQVPGTSGANVLTF.

The rearrangement uses TRBV6-6 and TRBJ2-7, with TRBD2 matching over 7 bases. CDR3 length: 15 amino acids. The V and J ends lost 7 bases and 3 bases, in that order; junction bases with no gene match: 12. Germline V gives CDR1 MNHNY, CDR2 SVGAGI (reference sequence). The DNA for the CDR3 is TGTGCCAGCACCGTTAGGGTAGCGGGTATCTACGAGCAGTACTTC. Amino acids: CASTVRVAGIYEQYF.

In this sample, this clone turned up a few times. The rearrangement uses TRBV19 and TRBJ2-5; 7 bases align to TRBD2. The length of the CDR3 is 17 residues. V lost 5 bases to trimming and J lost 0 bases; unmatched junction nucleotides: 12. The germline V gene encodes CDR1 LNHDA and CDR2 SQIVND (reference sequence). The DNA for the CDR3 is TGTGCCAGTAGTTCCTCGGGAGGTCTGCGTAACCAAGAGACCCAGTACTTC. Its protein product is CASSSSGGLRNQETQYF.

This chain joins TRBV28 and TRBJ1-2, with a tentative D call TRBD1 (6 bases). The V and J ends lost 1 base and 4 bases respectively, with 22 bases between them. Germline CDR1 and CDR2: MDHEN and SYDVKM. The CDR3 extends over 18 amino acids. CDR3 in amino acids: CASSLFRNEGGRGYGYTF. The CDR3 DNA reads TGTGCCAGCAGTTTATTTAGGAACGAAGGCGGCAGGGGCTATGGCTACACCTTC.

This clone has only a few counts. The rearrangement links TRBV7-3 to TRBJ2-3; 9 nucleotides match TRBD2. Germline-derived CDR1 and CDR2 are SGHTA and FQGTGA. With V trimmed by 2 bases and J by 2 bases, 2 bases remained unmatched. The CDR3 runs to 15 residues. This CDR3 is CASSLAGGFTDTQYF. The CDR3 DNA reads TGTGCCAGCAGCTTAGCGGGAGGGTTCACAGATACGCAGTATTTT.

The V gene is TRBV6-6, the J gene TRBJ1-6; 9 nucleotides match TRBD1. Germline V gives CDR1 MNHNY, CDR2 SVGAGI (reference sequence). This CDR3 is built from 13 residues. The V and J ends lost 11 bases and 9 bases, in that order; junction bases with no gene match: 8. CDR3 in amino acids: CAHSGTGSSPLHF. In DNA form, the CDR3 reads TGTGCCCATTCCGGGACAGGGTCTTCACCCCTCCACTTT.

This clone came up a few times. The chain recombines TRBV5-6 with TRBJ2-1; the match to TRBD2 covers 8 bases. Losses at the gene ends were 0 bases for V and 15 bases for J; bases not matched to a gene: 11. The CDR3 runs to 14 residues. CDR1 is SGHDT and CDR2 is YYEEEE in the germline V gene. CDR3 in DNA: TGTGCCAGCAGCTTGGACTACACCGGGACTAGATTGTTCTTC. Its translation is CASSLDYTGTRLFF.

The chain joins TRBV18 to TRBJ1-5; D is perhaps TRBD1 (6 bases). The CDR3 totals 15 residues. The germline gives CDR1 KGHSH, CDR2 LQKENI. V lost 3 bases and J lost 3, with 12 bases in between. This CDR3 reads CASSPSGQVNQPQHF. DNA of the CDR3: TGTGCCAGCTCACCTTCGGGACAAGTCAATCAGCCCCAGCATTTT.

This chain links TRBV19 with TRBJ1-1; possible D gene TRBD1, 5 bases. Looked up from germline, CDR1 is LNHDA and CDR2 is SQIVND (reference sequence). The CDR3 spans 15 residues. Trimming pared 3 bases from V and 3 bases from J, leaving 14 bases between. CDR3 sequence: CASSIGQGDYTEAFF. DNA of the CDR3: TGTGCCAGTAGTATCGGGCAGGGCGACTACACTGAAGCTTTCTTT.

This sequence joins TRBV11-3 and TRBJ2-7; maybe TRBD1 (5 bases). CDR1 is SGHNT and CDR2 is YENEEA in the germline V gene. CDR3 length: 15 residues. Trimming removed 1 base at V and 0 bases at J, with 10 bases between. CDR3 protein: CASSLGRGSSYEQYF. The CDR3 region has the DNA TGTGCCAGCAGCTTAGGTAGGGGCAGCTCCTACGAGCAGTACTTC.

The rearrangement links TRBV6-5 to TRBJ2-7; the D is unclear. CDR1 and CDR2 (germline): MNHEY, SVGAGI. CDR3 size: 11 residues. Trimming pared 5 bases from V and 3 bases from J, leaving 5 bases between. The CDR3, as DNA: TGTGCCAGCAGTCGAGACTACGAGCAGTACTTC. This codes for CASSRDYEQYF.

This rearrangement joins TRBV30 to TRBJ1-5; D may be TRBD1 (5 bases). V was trimmed by 2 bases and J by 0 bases, leaving 14 bases between them. The CDR3 runs 16 residues. Germline V gene lookup returns CDR1 GTSNPN and CDR2 SVGIG (reference sequence). CDR3 sequence reads: CAWSKGSSLSNQPQHF. DNA of the CDR3: TGTGCCTGGAGTAAGGGGTCCTCCCTTAGCAATCAGCCCCAGCATTTT. The full variable domain, completed using reference TRBV30 and TRBJ1-5, is SQTIHQWPATLVQPVGSPLSLECTVEGTSNPNLYWYRQAAGRGLQLLFYSVGIGQISSEVPQNLSASRPQDRQFILSSKKLLLSDSGFYLCAWSKGSSLSNQPQHFGDGTRLSIL.

The chain joins TRBV2 to TRBJ2-4; 11 bases agree with TRBD1. The CDR3 is 20 residues long. V dropped 6 bases and J dropped 3; count of bases not matched to a gene: 19. The germline CDR1 and CDR2 sequences are SNHLY and FYNNEI. The CDR3 loop is CASRASTRDRGDLVKNIQYF. The CDR3 coding sequence is TGTGCCAGCAGAGCATCCACCCGGGACAGGGGGGATTTGGTCAAAAACATTCAGTACTTC. Full variable domain (remainder filled in from reference TRBV2 and TRBJ2-4): EPEVTQTPSHQVTQMGQEVILRCVPISNHLYFYWYRQILGQKVEFLVSFYNNEISEKSEIFDDQFSVERPDGSNFTLKIRSTKLEDSAMYFCASRASTRDRGDLVKNIQYFGAGTRLSVL.

The chain has TRBV10-3 and TRBJ1-1; a weak D match, TRBD1 (6 bases). This CDR3 spans 14 amino acids. The V gene lost 6 bases and the J gene lost 3 bases, with 14 bases spanning the gap. CDR1 is ENHRY, CDR2 SYGVKD, per germline. DNA of the CDR3: TGTGCCATCAGGAACAGGGATGAGGACACTGAAGCTTTCTTT. Translating it yields CAIRNRDEDTEAFF.

The chain recombines TRBV9 with TRBJ2-3, with 9 positions matching TRBD2. The CDR3 is 15 amino acids. After removal of 0 bases from V and 4 bases from J, the junction contained 3 bases not matched to a gene. Germline CDR1 and CDR2: SGDLS and YYNGEE. The CDR3 DNA sequence: TGTGCCAGCAGCGTAGACAAGCGGGAGGCAGATACGCAGTATTTT. Its protein product is CASSVDKREADTQYF.

V and J are TRBV7-3 and TRBJ2-5, with no clear D. Germline V lookup: CDR1 SGHTA, CDR2 FQGTGA. The CDR3 runs to 13 residues. V dropped 5 bases and J dropped 3 bases, with 10 bases sitting between them. DNA of the CDR3: TGTGCCAGCAGCCCGAGTAATGAAGAGACCCAGTACTTC. As protein: CASSPSNEETQYF.

The chain has TRBV7-9 and TRBJ1-1; D is uncertain. Germline V gene data show CDR1 as SEHNR and CDR2 as FQNEAQ (reference sequence). The CDR3 length is 14 residues. Trimming stripped 6 bases from V and 6 bases from J, with 17 bases between. In DNA, the CDR3 is TGTGCCAGCAGGGGATCGGGGAGCGAAGCTGAAGCTTTCTTT. Amino acids: CASRGSGSEAEAFF.

The chain uses TRBV28 and TRBJ2-3; TRBD2 matches 7 bases. The germline CDR1 and CDR2 sequences are MDHEN and SYDVKM. The CDR3 runs to 14 residues. V shed 3 bases and J 4 bases; nucleotides not matched to a gene: 4. CDR3 in DNA: TGTGCCAGCAGTTTGAGCGGGACCCCAGATACGCAGTATTTT. This encodes CASSLSGTPDTQYF.

This chain links TRBV28 with TRBJ1-4; possibly TRBD1 for D (5 bases). The CDR3 spans 12 residues. Trimming pared 5 bases from V and 11 bases from J, leaving 12 bases between. Germline loops: CDR1 MDHEN, CDR2 SYDVKM. The CDR3 sequence: CASSGGASKLFF. The CDR3, as DNA: TGTGCCAGCAGTGGTGGGGCGTCGAAACTGTTTTTT.

V usage is TRBV30 and J usage is TRBJ2-7, with D possibly being TRBD2 (5 bases). The V end was cut by 0 bases, the J end by 7 bases, with 7 bases between. Germline CDR1 and CDR2: GTSNPN and SVGIG (reference sequence). This CDR3 comprises 11 residues. The CDR3 loop is CAWSVREEQYF. CDR3 DNA: TGTGCCTGGAGTGTACGGGAAGAGCAGTACTTC.

The chain employs TRBV5-1 and TRBJ2-1; 12 nucleotides agree with TRBD2. The germline V gene has CDR1 SGHRS and CDR2 YFSETQ. CDR3 length: 16 amino acids. Trimming took 4 bases from V and 7 from J; bases not matched to a gene: 9. This CDR3 reads CASSPSTSGGWNEQFF. CDR3 coding DNA: TGCGCCAGCAGCCCCTCCACTAGCGGGGGGTGGAATGAGCAGTTCTTC.

This chain joins TRBV7-6 and TRBJ2-7; possibly TRBD2 for D (5 bases). V lost 1 base and J lost 6, with 10 bases in between. CDR1 is SGHVS, CDR2 FNYEAQ, per germline. The CDR3 extends over 13 amino acids. The CDR3 nucleotides are TGTGCCAGCAGCTTAGAAAGAGGGAGCGAGCAGTACTTC. Translating it yields CASSLERGSEQYF.

The chain combines TRBV27 with TRBJ2-7; D call uncertain. CDR3 length equals 14 residues. The ends were cut back, 0 bases at V and 2 bases at J, with 8 bases in the middle. Germline lookup yields CDR1 MNHEY and CDR2 SMNVEV (reference sequence). This CDR3 is CASSLSPNTYEQYF. CDR3 sequence (DNA): TGTGCCAGCAGTTTATCACCTAATACCTACGAGCAGTACTTC.

The chain is built from TRBV19 and TRBJ1-1, with D possibly TRBD1 on 6 matching bases. The CDR3 extends over 13 amino acids. CDR1 and CDR2 (germline): LNHDA, SQIVND (reference sequence). The ends were cut back, 3 bases at V and 4 bases at J, with 9 bases in the middle. DNA for the CDR3: TGTGCCAGTAGTATGTCAGGGGTCACTGAAGCTTTCTTT. Encoded protein: CASSMSGVTEAFF.

V usage is TRBV27 and J usage is TRBJ2-7, with TRBD2 matching 11 bases. The CDR3 extends over 15 amino acids. The V gene's germline CDR1 is MNHEY and CDR2 SMNVEV (reference sequence). V was clipped by 6 bases and J by 4 bases; unmatched bases: 8. The CDR3 nucleotides read TGTGCCAGCAGCCTTAGCGGGAGGGTTCAATACGAGCAGTACTTC. This translates into CASSLSGRVQYEQYF.

The J gene is TRBJ2-7, the V gene TRBV6-6; 10 nucleotides align to TRBD1. V gave up 4 bases and J gave up 5 bases; unmatched junction bases: 5. This CDR3 region has 14 residues. Per the germline V gene, CDR1 is MNHNY and CDR2 is SVGAGI (reference sequence). CDR3 sequence reads: CASSLTGGVNEQYF. For the CDR3, the DNA is TGTGCCAGCAGTTTGACAGGGGGCGTAAACGAGCAGTACTTC.

V usage is TRBV5-1 and J usage is TRBJ2-7, with 9 bases that match TRBD2. The CDR3 sequence is 15 residues long. Trimming took 5 bases from V and 1 from J; bases not matched to a gene: 7. Germline lookup yields CDR1 SGHRS and CDR2 YFSETQ. The DNA for the CDR3 is TGCGCCAGCAGTTCTAGCGGGACTCCATCCTACGAGCAGTACTTC. This gives the protein CASSSSGTPSYEQYF.

This chain's CDR3 is CASSPRQGSIYEQYF. The CDR3 DNA sequence: TGCGCCAGCAGCCCCCGACAGGGGAGCATCTACGAGCAGTACTTC. The rearrangement uses TRBV5-1 and TRBJ2-7, with 8 positions matching TRBD1. The V gene's germline CDR1 is SGHRS and CDR2 YFSETQ. This CDR3 is 15 amino acids long. Germline trimming cut 4 bases from V and 3 bases from J; bases unmatched to any gene: 9.

This clone was counted only a few times. The chain carries TRBV19 and TRBJ2-3; 8 nucleotides match TRBD2. Germline V gene data show CDR1 as LNHDA and CDR2 as SQIVND (reference sequence). The CDR3 runs to 15 residues. With V trimmed by 3 bases and J by 4 bases, 6 bases remained unmatched. The chain's CDR3 is CASSMHRAGADTQYF. CDR3 sequence (DNA): TGTGCCAGTAGTATGCATCGAGCGGGAGCAGATACGCAGTATTTT.

V usage is TRBV7-9 and J usage is TRBJ1-1, with 7 bases lining up with TRBD1. J lost 5 bases, V lost 3 bases, and 6 bases had no gene match. Germline CDR1 and CDR2: SEHNR and FQNEAQ (reference sequence). The CDR3 contains 14 residues. Here the CDR3 reads CASSFSGTATEAFF. The CDR3 DNA is TGTGCCAGCAGCTTCTCCGGGACAGCGACTGAAGCTTTCTTT.